This entry lists 8 T cell receptor beta chains sequenced from one sample in a study of spatial heterogeneity in lung cancer (dated by TCRdb to between 2019 and 2020). Summary of the overall study and its limitations: A correlation was observed between the number of expanded intratumoral alpha and beta TCRs and the tumor nonsynonymous mutation count.

The sample's time point label, in plain terms: sample taken at primary tumor resection. The library was generated by 5' RACE. TCRdb records NextSeq 500 as the sequencer. Starting from the raw public reads, TCRdb applied fastp trimming at Q25, assembled clones with MiXCR and retained in-frame beta chains. Entries are consolidated by CDR3 protein sequence, retaining the most common genes and DNA. For this sample the table gives 7,000 to 8,000 distinct CDR3 sequences, of which 7.5% to 8.5% were detected only once. In total, the top ten clones hold around 4.2% of the sample. These receptors are not linked to any known antigen. The sample was lung tumor tissue, taken at surgery. These receptors were taken from a male donor with early-stage non-small cell lung cancer.

This clonotype is categorized as medium-sized (0.01 to 0.1%). The chain couples TRBV29-1 to TRBJ2-6; D gene ambiguous. This CDR3 is built from 14 residues. The V end was cut by 3 bases, the J end by 4 bases, with 10 bases between. The germline V gene encodes CDR1 SQVTM and CDR2 ANQGSEA. DNA of the CDR3: TGCAGCGTTGATTTAGGGTCCGGGGCCAACGTCCTGACTTTC. Translated, it gives CSVDLGSGANVLTF.

This clonotype was recorded many times. The V and J genes are TRBV9 and TRBJ2-5; D might be TRBD2 (5 bases). This CDR3 is built from 17 residues. Trimming took off 0 bases at V and 1 base at J, with 16 bases between the two ends. From germline, CDR1 is SGDLS and CDR2 YYNGEE. The CDR3, as DNA: TGTGCCAGCAGCGTAGGGCAAACTATGAGCGGCCAAGAGACCCAGTACTTC. Its protein product is CASSVGQTMSGQETQYF. Variable domain in full (rest from reference TRBV9 and TRBJ2-5): DSGVTQTPKHLITATGQRVTLRCSPRSGDLSVYWYQQSLDQGLQFLIQYYNGEERAKGNILERFSAQQFPDLHSELNLSSLELGDSALYFCASSVGQTMSGQETQYFGPGTRLLVL.

The chain recombines TRBV24-1 with TRBJ2-2, with D perhaps assigned TRBD1 or TRBD2 (6 bases each). V lost 4 bases and J lost 4, with 9 bases in between. Germline-derived CDR1 and CDR2 are KGHDR and SFDVKD. This CDR3 is built from 14 residues. Here the CDR3 reads CATSEGGTTGELFF. The CDR3 DNA is TGTGCCACCAGTGAAGGGGGGACCACCGGGGAGCTGTTTTTT.

This clonotype was seen only a few times. The DNA of the CDR3 is TGCGCCAGCAGCCAAGATAGGGCTGAAGCTTTCTTT. Residues: CASSQDRAEAFF. The chain uses TRBV4-1 and TRBJ1-1, with D unresolved. Trimming pared 0 bases from V and 6 bases from J, leaving 5 bases between. The CDR3 is made up of 12 amino acids. CDR1 MGHRA and CDR2 YSYEKL come from the germline V gene.

In regard to this clonotype: One base away lies a much larger clone, so this may be a sequencing read error. The CDR3 bases are TGCAGCATTGCTTCGGCGTTCCAAGAGACCCAGTACTTC. Protein: CSIASAFQETQYF. The gene calls are TRBV29-1 and TRBJ2-5, with D uncertain. The CDR3 totals 13 residues. Trimming took off 8 bases at V and 1 base at J, with 14 bases between the two ends. The V gene's germline CDR1 is SQVTM and CDR2 ANQGSEA.

This clonotype occurred a few times. The rearrangement joins TRBV28 to TRBJ2-5; D might be TRBD2 (5 bases). CDR3 length: 14 residues. Germline values: CDR1 MDHEN, CDR2 SYDVKM. V was cut by 5 bases and J by 4 bases, with 14 bases left in between. The CDR3 nucleotides are TGTGCCAGCAGTGAGAAGCGAGGAGGAGAGACCCAGTACTTC. Encoded protein: CASSEKRGGETQYF. Supplemented by reference TRBV28 and TRBJ2-5, the full variable domain reads DVKVTQSSRYLVKRTGEKVFLECVQDMDHENMFWYRQDPGLGLRLIYFSYDVKMKEKGDIPEGYSVSREKKERFSLILESASTNQTSMYLCASSEKRGGETQYFGPGTRLLVL.

This chain connects TRBV4-3 to TRBJ1-4, with 8 positions matching TRBD1. The germline gives CDR1 LGHNA, CDR2 YSLEER. The CDR3 consists of 18 residues. With 1 base clipped from V and 8 bases from J, the junction kept 15 bases outside the gene matches. The CDR3 loop is CASSQGSTGQGAREKLFF. In DNA, the CDR3 is TGCGCCAGCAGCCAAGGGTCTACGGGGCAGGGGGCGAGGGAAAAACTGTTTTTT.

This rearrangement joins TRBV20-1 to TRBJ2-7; 8 positions agree with TRBD1. CDR1 and CDR2 from the germline V gene are DFQATT and SNEGSKA (reference sequence). The V segment lost 6 bases and the J segment 5 bases; nucleotides outside the gene matches: 6. The length of the CDR3 is 12 residues. The CDR3 here is CSAPTGGHEQYF. Here the CDR3 DNA reads TGCAGTGCGCCTACAGGGGGGCACGAGCAGTACTTC.